This T cell receptor (beta chain) was sequenced for a study of metastatic and nonmetastatic thyroid tumors. Overall study context: Malignant and benign thyroid patients had repertoires compared in peripheral blood and tumor or nodule tissue.

Regarding the study as a whole: As reported, TCR beta diversity in blood and tumor was significantly higher in malignant thyroid tumors than in benign nodules.

Among the patients, none had received any treatment before thyroid surgery. Original data processing: A classifier of distant metastasis in papillary thyroid cancer was built from CDR3 differences (across clinicopathological groups). With MiXCR, TCRdb called clones anew from the PCR reads. The V and J calls were determined by TCRdb, not by the authors. The table includes about 33,000 clones, over 15% detected once. In this sample, this clone turned up a few times. Its cognate antigen is unknown. An end of the junction differs from the germline gene, which may be a read error. The CDR3 length is 15 residues. Germline V lookup: CDR1 MNHEY, CDR2 SVGEGT.

V gene TRBV6-2 or TRBV6-3 combines with J gene TRBJ2-3, with 10 bases fitting TRBD2. This clonotype was sampled from a female donor with papillary thyroid cancer or a benign thyroid nodule (not recorded which). Some clones in this sample may be carry-over from other donors' samples. Sample: blood. This chain's CDR3 is CASRSGLARGDTQYF. CDR3 nucleotide sequence: TGTGCCAGCCGGTCGGGACTAGCGCGAGGAGATACTCAGTATTTT.